This is a list of T cell receptor beta chains from one sample in a study of blood T cells in healthy people across ages. MiXCR was run by TCRdb on the 5' RACE reads, yielding one entry per CDR3 protein. The sample holds fewer than 900,000 distinct CDR3 sequences, 45% to 50% seen once. Sequencing was done on a sample of blood. The origin of the receptors is a woman aged 55 to 70 in good health. CDR3s include the opening cysteine and the closing phenylalanine or tryptophan. A D gene is named only where the DNA matches it firmly. The listing skips clone size in some rows; elsewhere it reads once, few, many or a size class.

J gene,D gene,V gene,clone size,CDR3 protein,CDR3 DNA
TRBJ2-7,TRBD2,TRBV15,-,CATSRDAGSGKQYF,TGTGCCACCAGCAGAGATGCCGGCAGCGGGAAGCAGTACTTC
TRBJ2-7,TRBD1,TRBV25-1,-,CASAVTGNSYEQYF,TGTGCCAGCGCTGTGACAGGGAATTCCTACGAGCAGTACTTC
TRBJ2-5,-,TRBV6-2/TRBV6-3,few,CASSPREGPLGETQYF,TGTGCCAGCAGCCCTAGAGAGGGGCCCCTCGGAGAGACCCAGTACTTC
TRBJ2-1,TRBD2,TRBV6-6,few,CASSYSQREVNEQFF,TGTGCCAGCAGTTACTCCCAGCGGGAGGTAAATGAGCAGTTCTTC
TRBJ2-1,-,TRBV5-1,few,CASFDGNEQFF,TGCGCCAGCTTTGATGGGAATGAGCAGTTCTTC
TRBJ2-1,TRBD2,TRBV7-2,-,CASSHGLANNEQFF,TGTGCCAGCAGCCACGGACTAGCAAACAATGAGCAGTTCTTC
TRBJ2-5,-,TRBV18,-,CASSPNIQETQYF,TGTGCCAGCTCACCGAACATTCAAGAGACCCAGTACTTC
TRBJ2-5,-,TRBV7-2,few,CASSSGRSGVQETQYF,TGTGCCAGCAGCTCCGGCAGATCGGGAGTACAAGAGACCCAGTACTTC
TRBJ2-7,-,TRBV7-2,few,CASTTRGLSYEQYF,TGTGCCAGCACCACCCGCGGCCTCTCCTACGAGCAGTACTTC
TRBJ2-7,-,TRBV7-2,-,CASSLALQAYEQYF,TGTGCCAGCAGCTTAGCGCTCCAGGCCTACGAGCAGTACTTC
TRBJ1-2,-,TRBV4-1,few,CASSQVVPGDYGYTF,TGCGCCAGCAGCCAAGTCGTTCCAGGAGACTATGGCTACACCTTC
TRBJ2-3,TRBD2,TRBV11-2,-,CASSSAIAGGGDTQYF,TGTGCCAGCAGCTCAGCTATAGCGGGAGGGGGGGATACGCAGTATTTT
TRBJ2-3,TRBD2,TRBV5-1,-,CASRTSGASTDTQYF,TGCGCCAGCCGAACTAGCGGCGCTAGCACAGATACGCAGTATTTT
TRBJ2-6,-,TRBV27,-,CASKTPSGANVLTF,TGTGCCAGCAAGACCCCCTCTGGGGCCAACGTCCTGACTTTC
TRBJ2-5,-,TRBV4-2,few,CASSRSYLGETQYF,TGTGCCAGCAGCCGGTCTTACCTGGGGGAGACCCAGTACTTC
TRBJ2-3,-,TRBV20-1,few,CSARDRQKNTDTQYF,TGCAGTGCTAGAGATCGGCAGAAGAACACAGATACGCAGTATTTT
TRBJ2-7,-,TRBV10-3,once,CAISESLTGLQSEQYF,TGTGCCATCAGTGAGTCGTTAACAGGCCTACAAAGCGAGCAGTACTTC
TRBJ2-1,TRBD1,TRBV20-1,-,CSAMWDRIYNEQFF,TGCAGTGCTATGTGGGACAGGATCTACAATGAGCAGTTCTTC
TRBJ2-5,TRBD1,TRBV20-1,-,CSARGDSPYQETQYF,TGCAGTGCTAGAGGGGACAGCCCGTACCAAGAGACCCAGTACTTC
TRBJ1-6,TRBD1,TRBV20-1,few,CSAPRAGTVHNSPLHF,TGCAGTGCTCCCCGGGCCGGGACAGTCCATAATTCACCCCTCCACTTT
TRBJ2-5,-,TRBV30,few,CAWGLPHGETQYF,TGTGCCTGGGGGCTGCCCCACGGGGAGACCCAGTACTTC
TRBJ1-6,-,TRBV9,-,CASSVATLANSPLHF,TGTGCCAGCAGCGTAGCGACACTAGCAAATTCACCCCTCCACTTT
TRBJ2-1,TRBD2,TRBV5-1,-,CASSLDLAGGGDEQFF,TGCGCCAGCAGCTTGGATTTAGCGGGAGGCGGGGATGAGCAGTTCTTC
TRBJ2-7,-,TRBV20-1,-,CSAPPLDRSYEQYF,TGCAGTGCTCCCCCCCTGGACAGATCCTACGAGCAGTACTTC
TRBJ1-5,-,TRBV24-1,-,CATSDSRNQPQHF,TGTGCCACCAGTGATTCCAGAAATCAGCCCCAGCATTTT
TRBJ2-7,-,TRBV20-1,-,CSADRDSTGQYF,TGCAGTGCGGACCGGGACTCAACTGGGCAGTACTTC
TRBJ2-1,-,TRBV29-1,many,CSAEGPNSYNEQFF,TGCAGCGCCGAAGGGCCAAACTCCTACAATGAGCAGTTCTTC
TRBJ1-1,-,TRBV12-3/TRBV12-4,few,CASRLGDSNTEAFF,TGTGCCAGCAGATTAGGGGACTCGAACACTGAAGCTTTCTTT
TRBJ1-4,-,TRBV21-1,once,CATPGGLEKLFF,TGTGCCACCCCAGGAGGACTCGAAAAACTGTTTTTT
TRBJ1-2,-,TRBV3-1,-,CASSRLREYGYTF,TGTGCCAGCAGCCGGCTGCGGGAATATGGCTACACCTTC
TRBJ2-4,-,TRBV2,few,CASSEVGSPVGEQYF,TGTGCCAGCAGTGAAGTGGGAAGTCCCGTAGGGGAGCAGTACTTC
TRBJ1-2,-,TRBV11-2,-,CASEGAGMVYGYTF,TGTGCCAGCGAAGGGGCGGGGATGGTCTATGGCTACACCTTC
TRBJ2-1,-,TRBV12-5,-,CASGSPLEPYNEQFF,TGTGCTAGTGGTTCCCCTCTAGAGCCTTACAATGAGCAGTTCTTC
TRBJ1-6,TRBD1,TRBV18,-,CASSPSGGGSPLHF,TGTGCCAGCTCACCCTCAGGGGGCGGTTCACCCCTCCACTTT
TRBJ2-7,-,TRBV28,-,CASNPVPRDEQYF,TGTGCCAGCAACCCCGTCCCCCGGGACGAGCAGTACTTC
TRBJ2-5,-,TRBV7-2,many,CASSLSGVPQETQYF,TGTGCCAGCAGCCTCTCCGGGGTCCCCCAAGAGACCCAGTACTTC
TRBJ1-2,-,TRBV12-3/TRBV12-4,few,CATRGRNYGYTF,TGTGCCACCCGAGGGCGGAACTATGGCTACACCTTC
TRBJ2-7,-,TRBV7-9,-,CASSPVGKDEQYF,TGTGCCAGCAGCCCTGTGGGGAAGGACGAGCAGTACTTC
TRBJ2-5,-,TRBV7-2,few,CASSLGLTGRGTQYF,TGTGCCAGCAGCTTAGGGTTAACAGGGAGAGGGACCCAGTACTTC
TRBJ2-7,-,TRBV28,few,CASRPPTWSYEQYF,TGTGCCAGCAGGCCTCCGACCTGGAGCTACGAGCAGTACTTC
TRBJ2-5,-,TRBV29-1,once,CSVGHRREGQYF,TGCAGCGTTGGTCACAGGAGGGAAGGGCAGTACTTC
TRBJ1-4,-,TRBV3-1,few,CASSPGPPGGKLFF,TGTGCCAGCAGCCCAGGGCCGCCCGGGGGAAAACTGTTTTTT
TRBJ2-7,TRBD1,TRBV25-1,few,CASSGTSTGDSEQYF,TGTGCCAGCAGTGGAACATCGACAGGGGATTCCGAGCAGTACTTC
TRBJ2-2,-,TRBV2,-,CASSEDGLLRITGELFF,TGTGCCAGCAGTGAAGATGGGTTGCTGCGGATCACCGGGGAGCTGTTTTTT
TRBJ2-5,-,TRBV12-3/TRBV12-4,-,CASSLGAQYF,TGTGCCAGCAGTTTAGGGGCCCAGTACTTC
TRBJ1-5,TRBD1,TRBV20-1,-,CSASSGTVNQPQHF,TGCAGTGCTAGTTCCGGGACAGTGAATCAGCCCCAGCATTTT
TRBJ2-1,-,TRBV5-1,-,CASSLFGGSAEQFF,TGCGCCAGCAGCTTGTTTGGAGGGTCGGCTGAGCAGTTCTTC
TRBJ2-7,TRBD1,TRBV27,-,CASSFVEGARSVQYF,TGTGCCAGCAGTTTTGTTGAGGGGGCGCGATCTGTGCAGTACTTC
TRBJ2-2,-,TRBV14,-,CAGSPLVATGELFF,TGTGCCGGCAGCCCCTTGGTCGCCACCGGGGAGCTGTTTTTT
TRBJ2-7,TRBD2,TRBV10-3,few,CAISGGLAGNYEQYF,TGTGCCATCAGCGGAGGGCTAGCGGGGAACTACGAGCAGTACTTC
TRBJ2-1,-,TRBV4-1,few,CASSLGTRAVYNEQFF,TGCGCCAGCAGCCTGGGTACCAGGGCGGTGTACAATGAGCAGTTCTTC
TRBJ1-2,-,TRBV7-2,-,CASSFNDRRDYTF,TGTGCCAGCAGCTTTAATGACCGTCGTGACTACACCTTC